This record covers a single T cell receptor beta chain. The antigen is not known. The record originates from a study of cytomegalovirus exposure and HLA in healthy donors. Study conclusions and caveats: In an earlier analysis, most TCR beta V segments were productive about 87% or about 30% of the time. A later analysis found common viral pathogens apparently linked to several of the most significant clusters.

Trimming left V 4 bases short and J 8 bases short, with 14 bases between. Germline CDR1 is SGHTA and CDR2 is FQGTGA. This CDR3 comprises 13 residues. PCR involved 60 Vbeta and 13 Jbeta primers. Sequenced by immunoSEQ multiplex PCR; TCRdb stores in-frame clones only, minus some. Here the sample spans about 150,000 clones, just under 70% being singletons. The sequenced sample consisted of PBMCs. V gene TRBV7-3 combines with J gene TRBJ1-1; the D gene is possibly TRBD1 (6 bases). The clonotype was recovered from a man in his sixties in good health and CMV-seronegative. CDR3 bases: TGTGCCAGCAGCTGGGGGAAGGGGACAGAAGCTTTCTTT. Protein: CASSWGKGTEAFF.